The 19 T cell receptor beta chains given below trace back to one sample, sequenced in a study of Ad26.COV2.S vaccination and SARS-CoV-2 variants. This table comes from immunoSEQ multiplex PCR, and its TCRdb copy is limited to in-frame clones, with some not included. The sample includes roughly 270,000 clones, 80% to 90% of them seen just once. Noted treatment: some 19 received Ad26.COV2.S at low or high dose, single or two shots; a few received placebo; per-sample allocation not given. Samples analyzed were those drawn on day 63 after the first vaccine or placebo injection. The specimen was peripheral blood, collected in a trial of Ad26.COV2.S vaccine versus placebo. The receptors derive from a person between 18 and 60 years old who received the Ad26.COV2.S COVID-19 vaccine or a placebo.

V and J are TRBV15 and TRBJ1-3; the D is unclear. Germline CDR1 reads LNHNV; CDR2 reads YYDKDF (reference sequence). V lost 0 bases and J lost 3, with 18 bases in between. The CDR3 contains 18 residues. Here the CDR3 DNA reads TGTGCCACCAGCAGAGAGGCTCTATGGGTAGCACTTGGAAACACCATATATTTT. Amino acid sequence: CATSREALWVALGNTIYF. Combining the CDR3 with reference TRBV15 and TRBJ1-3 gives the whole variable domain DAMVIQNPRYQVTQFGKPVTLSCSQTLNHNVMYWYQQKSSQAPKLLFHYYDKDFNNEADTPDNFQSRRPNTSFCFLDIRSPGLGDTAMYLCATSREALWVALGNTIYFGEGSWLTVV.

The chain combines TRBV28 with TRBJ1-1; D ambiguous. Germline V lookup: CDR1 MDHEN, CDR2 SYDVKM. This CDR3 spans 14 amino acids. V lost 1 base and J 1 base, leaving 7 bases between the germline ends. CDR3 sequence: CASSLSPENTEAFF. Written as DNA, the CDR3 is TGTGCCAGCAGTTTATCGCCCGAGAACACTGAAGCTTTCTTT.

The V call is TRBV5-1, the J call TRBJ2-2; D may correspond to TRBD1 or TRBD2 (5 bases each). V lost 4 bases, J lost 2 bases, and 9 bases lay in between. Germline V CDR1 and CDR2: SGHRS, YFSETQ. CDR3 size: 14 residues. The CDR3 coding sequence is TGCGCCAGCAGCCAGGGACGAAACACCGGGGAGCTGTTTTTT. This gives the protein CASSQGRNTGELFF.

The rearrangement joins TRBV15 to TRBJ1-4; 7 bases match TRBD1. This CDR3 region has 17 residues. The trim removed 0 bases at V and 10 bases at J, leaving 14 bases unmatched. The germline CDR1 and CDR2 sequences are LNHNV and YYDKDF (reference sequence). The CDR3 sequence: CATSRDRGGTVTGKLFF. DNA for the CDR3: TGTGCCACCAGCAGAGATCGAGGAGGGACAGTCACCGGAAAACTGTTTTTT. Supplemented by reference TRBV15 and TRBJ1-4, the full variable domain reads DAMVIQNPRYQVTQFGKPVTLSCSQTLNHNVMYWYQQKSSQAPKLLFHYYDKDFNNEADTPDNFQSRRPNTSFCFLDIRSPGLGDTAMYLCATSRDRGGTVTGKLFFGSGTQLSVL.

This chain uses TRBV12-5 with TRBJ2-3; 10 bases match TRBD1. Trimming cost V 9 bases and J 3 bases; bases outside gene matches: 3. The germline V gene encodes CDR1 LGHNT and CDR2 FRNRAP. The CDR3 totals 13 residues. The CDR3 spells CASGTGVTDTQYF. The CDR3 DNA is TGTGCTAGCGGGACAGGGGTGACAGATACGCAGTATTTT.

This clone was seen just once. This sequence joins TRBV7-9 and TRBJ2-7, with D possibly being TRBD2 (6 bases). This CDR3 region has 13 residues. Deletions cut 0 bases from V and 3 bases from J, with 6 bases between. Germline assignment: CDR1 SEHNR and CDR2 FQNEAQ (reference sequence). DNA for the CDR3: TGTGCCAGCAGCTTAGCGGGAGGCTACGAGCAGTACTTC. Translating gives CASSLAGGYEQYF.

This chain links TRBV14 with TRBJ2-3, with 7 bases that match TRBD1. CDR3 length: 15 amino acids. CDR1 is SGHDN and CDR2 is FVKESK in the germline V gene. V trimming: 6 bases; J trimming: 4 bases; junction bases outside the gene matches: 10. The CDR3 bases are TGTGCCAGCAGTCCCGACAGGGCGAGGCCAGATACGCAGTATTTT. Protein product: CASSPDRARPDTQYF.

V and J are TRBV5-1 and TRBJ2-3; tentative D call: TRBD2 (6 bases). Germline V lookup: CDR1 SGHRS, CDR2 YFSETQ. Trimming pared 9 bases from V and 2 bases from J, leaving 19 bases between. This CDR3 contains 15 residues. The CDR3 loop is CATTLQGLITDTQYF. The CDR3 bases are TGCGCCACCACTCTTCAGGGACTTATCACAGATACGCAGTATTTT. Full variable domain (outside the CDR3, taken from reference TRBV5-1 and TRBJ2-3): KAGVTQTPRYLIKTRGQQVTLSCSPISGHRSVSWYQQTPGQGLQFLFEYFSETQRNKGNFPGRFSGRQFSNSRSEMNVSTLELGDSALYLCATTLQGLITDTQYFGPGTRLTVL.

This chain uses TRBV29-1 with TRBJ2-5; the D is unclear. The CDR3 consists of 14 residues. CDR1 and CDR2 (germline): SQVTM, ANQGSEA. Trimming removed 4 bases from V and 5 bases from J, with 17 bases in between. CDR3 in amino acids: CSVVRLMGSETQYF. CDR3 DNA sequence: TGCAGCGTTGTACGGCTTATGGGGTCGGAGACCCAGTACTTC. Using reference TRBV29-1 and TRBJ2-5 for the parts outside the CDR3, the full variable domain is SAVISQKPSRDICQRGTSLTIQCQVDSQVTMMFWYRQQPGQSLTLIATANQGSEATYESGFVIDKFPISRPNLTFSTLTVSNMSPEDSSIYLCSVVRLMGSETQYFGPGTRLLVL.

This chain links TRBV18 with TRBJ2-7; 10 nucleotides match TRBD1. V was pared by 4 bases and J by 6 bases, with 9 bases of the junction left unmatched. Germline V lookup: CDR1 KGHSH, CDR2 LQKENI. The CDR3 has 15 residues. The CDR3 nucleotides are TGTGCCAGCTCACGGGGACAGGGGAGGAGCATCGAGCAGTACTTC. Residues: CASSRGQGRSIEQYF.

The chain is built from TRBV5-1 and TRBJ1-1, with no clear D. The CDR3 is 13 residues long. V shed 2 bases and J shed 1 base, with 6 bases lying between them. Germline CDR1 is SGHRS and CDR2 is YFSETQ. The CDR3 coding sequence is TGCGCCAGCAGCTTTGGGTCGAACACTGAAGCTTTCTTT. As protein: CASSFGSNTEAFF. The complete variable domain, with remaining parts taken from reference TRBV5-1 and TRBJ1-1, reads KAGVTQTPRYLIKTRGQQVTLSCSPISGHRSVSWYQQTPGQGLQFLFEYFSETQRNKGNFPGRFSGRQFSNSRSEMNVSTLELGDSALYLCASSFGSNTEAFFGQGTRLTVV.

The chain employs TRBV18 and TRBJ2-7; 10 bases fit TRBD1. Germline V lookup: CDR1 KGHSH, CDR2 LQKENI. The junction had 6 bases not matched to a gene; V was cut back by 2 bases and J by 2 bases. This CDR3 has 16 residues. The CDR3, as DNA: TGTGCCAGCTCACCAGAGACCGGGACAGGGGCCTACGAGCAGTACTTC. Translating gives CASSPETGTGAYEQYF.

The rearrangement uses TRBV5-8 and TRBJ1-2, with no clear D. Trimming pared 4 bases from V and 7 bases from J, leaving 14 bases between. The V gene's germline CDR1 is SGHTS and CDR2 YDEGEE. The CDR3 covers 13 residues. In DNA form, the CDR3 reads TGTGCCAGCAGCATTGCATCACCTTCTGGCTACACCTTC. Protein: CASSIASPSGYTF.

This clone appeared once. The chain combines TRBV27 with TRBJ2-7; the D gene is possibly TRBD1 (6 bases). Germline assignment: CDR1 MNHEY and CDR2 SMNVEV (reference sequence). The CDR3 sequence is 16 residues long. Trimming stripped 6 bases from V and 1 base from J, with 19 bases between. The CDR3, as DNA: TGTGCCAGCAGGGGCGAACAGGGAAGAAGGTCCTACGAGCAGTACTTC. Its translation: CASRGEQGRRSYEQYF.

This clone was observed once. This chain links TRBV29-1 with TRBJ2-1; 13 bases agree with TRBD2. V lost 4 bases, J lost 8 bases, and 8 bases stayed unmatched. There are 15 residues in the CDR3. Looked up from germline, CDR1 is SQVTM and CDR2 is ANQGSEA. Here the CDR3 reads CSVARTSGGGHEQFF. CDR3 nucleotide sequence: TGCAGCGTTGCGCGGACTAGCGGGGGAGGGCATGAGCAGTTCTTC.

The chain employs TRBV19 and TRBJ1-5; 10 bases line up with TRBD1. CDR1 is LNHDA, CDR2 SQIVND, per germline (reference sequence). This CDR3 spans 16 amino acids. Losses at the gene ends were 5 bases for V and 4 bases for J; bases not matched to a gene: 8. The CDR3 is CASSSGQGVANQPQHF. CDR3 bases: TGTGCCAGTAGTTCCGGACAGGGGGTGGCGAATCAGCCCCAGCATTTT. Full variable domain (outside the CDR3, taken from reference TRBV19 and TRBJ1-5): DGGITQSPKYLFRKEGQNVTLSCEQNLNHDAMYWYRQDPGQGLRLIYYSQIVNDFQKGDIAEGYSVSREKKESFPLTVTSAQKNPTAFYLCASSSGQGVANQPQHFGDGTRLSIL.

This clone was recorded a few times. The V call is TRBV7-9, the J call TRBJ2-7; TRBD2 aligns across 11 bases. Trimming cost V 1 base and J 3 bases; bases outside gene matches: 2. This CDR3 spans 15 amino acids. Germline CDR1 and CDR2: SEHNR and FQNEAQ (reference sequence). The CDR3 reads CASSLVSGRVYEQYF. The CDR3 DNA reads TGTGCCAGCAGCTTAGTTAGCGGGAGGGTCTACGAGCAGTACTTC.

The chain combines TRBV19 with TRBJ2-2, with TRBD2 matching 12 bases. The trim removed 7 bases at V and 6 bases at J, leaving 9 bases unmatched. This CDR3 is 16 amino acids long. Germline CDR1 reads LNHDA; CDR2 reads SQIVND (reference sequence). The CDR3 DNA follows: TGTGCCAGTAAGACTAGCGGGAGCATCAATGCCGGGGAGCTGTTTTTT. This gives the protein CASKTSGSINAGELFF.

For the CDR3, the DNA is TGTGCCAGCAGCTTACAGACAGACCCGTACGAGCAGTACTTC. Its protein is CASSLQTDPYEQYF. This chain joins TRBV7-6 and TRBJ2-7; maybe TRBD1 (5 bases). This CDR3 is 14 amino acids long. Germline CDR1 reads SGHVS; CDR2 reads FNYEAQ. V was trimmed by 2 bases and J by 4 bases, leaving 12 bases between them.